The 21 T cell receptor beta chains given below trace back to one sample, sequenced in a study of blood T cell repertoires in COVID-19. Only in-frame clones appear in the TCRdb table, and some are missing; sequencing was by immunoSEQ multiplex PCR. The table has around 60,000 clones, roughly 80% seen once. Material for sequencing was peripheral blood. These receptors were collected from a man in his sixties with COVID-19, enrolled during active disease.

The chain is built from TRBV18 and TRBJ2-1; D remains unclear. V was clipped by 6 bases and J by 0 bases, with 12 bases between them. The CDR3 contains 15 residues. The germline V gene has CDR1 KGHSH and CDR2 LQKENI. The CDR3 protein is CASSLLESSYNEQFF. The DNA of the CDR3 is TGTGCCAGCTCCCTTTTAGAGAGCTCCTACAATGAGCAGTTCTTC. Together with reference TRBV18 and TRBJ2-1, the CDR3 gives the full variable domain: NAGVMQNPRHLVRRRGQEARLRCSPMKGHSHVYWYRQLPEEGLKFMVYLQKENIIDESGMPKERFSAEFPKEGPSILRIQQVVRGDSAAYFCASSLLESSYNEQFFGPGTRLTVL.

The CDR3 region is CASSLLSGRQTDTQYF. The CDR3 DNA reads as TGTGCCAGCAGCTTATTAAGCGGGAGGCAAACAGATACGCAGTATTTT. This chain connects TRBV13 to TRBJ2-3; 9 nucleotides match TRBD2. J was trimmed by 3 bases and V by 2 bases; bases with no gene match: 6. This CDR3 has 16 amino acids. From germline, CDR1 is PRHDT and CDR2 FYEKMQ (reference sequence). Looking up the rest from reference TRBV13 and TRBJ2-3 gives the full variable domain: AAGVIQSPRHLIKEKRETATLKCYPIPRHDTVYWYQQGPGQDPQFLISFYEKMQSDKGSIPDRFSAQQFSDYHSELNMSSLELGDSALYFCASSLLSGRQTDTQYFGPGTRLTVL.

The chain uses TRBV30 and TRBJ1-6; D call uncertain. CDR1 and CDR2 from the germline V gene are GTSNPN and SVGIG (reference sequence). Trimming shortened V by 4 bases and J by 10 bases, and 14 bases separated the two germline ends. CDR3 length equals 13 residues. Written as DNA, the CDR3 is TGTGCCTGGACCCCCCGGGTAGAGTCACCCCTCCACTTT. Translated: CAWTPRVESPLHF.

In this sample, this clone turned up once. The gene calls are TRBV2 and TRBJ2-1; 11 bases align to TRBD2. The J segment lost 2 bases and the V segment lost 2 bases, leaving 5 bases of the junction unmatched. The CDR3 length is 17 residues. Germline V gene sequence: CDR1 SNHLY, CDR2 FYNNEI. The CDR3 DNA is TGTGCCAGCAGTGAAAAAGTAGCGGGGGGGCCCTACAATGAGCAGTTCTTC. Translation: CASSEKVAGGPYNEQFF.

V usage is TRBV10-1 and J usage is TRBJ2-5; 7 bases agree with TRBD1. The V gene's germline CDR1 is WNHNN and CDR2 SYGVQD (reference sequence). V was clipped by 3 bases and J by 5 bases; unmatched bases: 6. The CDR3 runs 14 residues. The CDR3 sequence is CASSERGRGETQYF. Written as DNA, the CDR3 is TGCGCCAGCAGTGAAAGGGGGCGCGGGGAGACCCAGTACTTC.

The chain links TRBV30 to TRBJ1-5; TRBD1 might be the D (6 bases). The CDR3 consists of 13 residues. V dropped 1 base and J dropped 3 bases, with 7 bases sitting between them. Per germline, CDR1 GTSNPN and CDR2 SVGIG (reference sequence). The CDR3 region has the DNA TGTGCCTGGAGTGGACAGGTCAATCAGCCCCAGCATTTT. Encoded protein: CAWSGQVNQPQHF.

The chain combines TRBV19 with TRBJ2-2, with 7 bases aligning to TRBD2. This CDR3 is built from 14 residues. Trimming took 3 bases from V and 11 from J; bases not matched to a gene: 9. CDR1 LNHDA and CDR2 SQIVND come from the germline V gene (reference sequence). The CDR3 here is CASSISAGRLELFF. CDR3 DNA sequence: TGTGCCAGTAGTATCTCAGCGGGACGGCTTGAGCTGTTTTTT.

The chain joins TRBV11-3 to TRBJ2-1, with TRBD1 as a possible D gene (6 bases). CDR1 SGHNT and CDR2 YENEEA come from the germline V gene. The CDR3 consists of 15 residues. Trimming took 0 bases from V and 2 from J, leaving 8 bases between them. This CDR3 is CASSLEGQAYNEQFF. DNA of the CDR3: TGTGCCAGCAGCTTAGAGGGACAAGCCTACAATGAGCAGTTCTTC.

The V gene is TRBV4-1, the J gene TRBJ1-1; D is undetermined. Germline CDR1 and CDR2: MGHRA and YSYEKL. Trimming stripped 0 bases from V and 5 bases from J, with 19 bases between. This CDR3 region has 17 residues. CDR3 sequence reads: CASSQDNFPGGRTEAFF. In DNA form, the CDR3 reads TGCGCCAGCAGCCAAGATAATTTCCCCGGTGGTAGAACTGAAGCTTTCTTT.

CDR3: CATGQTNEKLFF. CDR3 bases: TGTGCCACCGGACAGACTAATGAAAAACTGTTTTTT. J is TRBJ1-4 and V is TRBV12-3 or TRBV12-4; D may be TRBD1 (6 bases). Between the trimmed V and J ends, which lost 10 bases and 2 bases, there was a span of 8 bases. CDR3 size: 12 residues.

The rearrangement uses TRBV18 and TRBJ2-5; 13 bases match TRBD2. V was pared by 2 bases and J by 6 bases, with 9 bases of the junction left unmatched. Germline lookup yields CDR1 KGHSH and CDR2 LQKENI. This CDR3 spans 17 amino acids. CDR3: CASSPGLAGEFGKTQYF. CDR3 DNA sequence: TGTGCCAGCTCACCAGGACTAGCGGGAGAATTCGGAAAGACCCAGTACTTC.

The chain is built from TRBV6-2 or TRBV6-3 and TRBJ1-5, with D perhaps matching TRBD1 (6 bases). V lost 5 bases and J 7 bases, leaving 21 bases between the germline ends. Germline CDR1 and CDR2: MNHEY and SVGEGT. This CDR3 is 16 amino acids long. The CDR3 loop is CASSAGDRPTTQPQHF. The DNA of the CDR3 is TGTGCCAGCAGTGCGGGAGACAGGCCTACTACCCAGCCCCAGCATTTT.

This chain uses TRBV10-3 with TRBJ2-6; tentative D call: TRBD1 (5 bases). The CDR3 spans 16 residues. Germline V gene data show CDR1 as ENHRY and CDR2 as SYGVKD. V lost 5 bases, J lost 0 bases, and 11 bases lay in between. CDR3 nucleotide sequence: TGTGCCATCAGTTCCGACAGTCGCTCTGGGGCCAACGTCCTGACTTTC. It specifies CAISSDSRSGANVLTF.

In its sample, this clone was seen once. The chain employs TRBV30 and TRBJ1-5, with D possibly TRBD1 on 5 matching bases. With 2 bases removed from V and 4 bases from J, the gap between germline ends came to 9 bases. The length of the CDR3 is 13 residues. From germline, CDR1 is GTSNPN and CDR2 SVGIG (reference sequence). CDR3 bases: TGTGCCTGGAGTTTAGGGGTGAATCAGCCCCAGCATTTT. It specifies CAWSLGVNQPQHF.

The chain is built from TRBV14 and TRBJ2-1; TRBD2 matches at 9 bases. The CDR3 is made up of 17 amino acids. Germline lookup yields CDR1 SGHDN and CDR2 FVKESK. Trimming at V came to 0 bases and at J to 5 bases, leaving 8 bases not matched to a gene. CDR3 sequence reads: CASSQDLTRGGDNEQFF. In DNA form, the CDR3 reads TGTGCCAGCAGCCAAGATCTTACGCGGGGGGGTGACAATGAGCAGTTCTTC.

This chain links TRBV29-1 with TRBJ2-7; 8 nucleotides line up with TRBD1. V gave up 7 bases and J gave up 8 bases; unmatched junction bases: 10. From germline, CDR1 is SQVTM and CDR2 ANQGSEA. This CDR3 has 12 amino acids. Here the CDR3 reads CSASGQVDKQYF. CDR3 bases: TGCAGCGCCTCGGGACAGGTTGACAAGCAGTACTTC.

This chain links TRBV11-2 with TRBJ2-2; possibly TRBD2 for D (6 bases). Germline CDR1 SGHAT, CDR2 FQNNGV. Trimming stripped 4 bases from V and 5 bases from J, with 11 bases between. This CDR3 is 14 amino acids long. The DNA for the CDR3 is TGTGCCAGCAGCTGGACGGGAGAAACCGGGGAGCTGTTTTTT. Translated: CASSWTGETGELFF.

The CDR3: CASTPLTGQEQFF. The DNA of the CDR3 is TGTGCCAGCACCCCTTTAACAGGACAGGAGCAGTTCTTC. The chain uses TRBV28 and TRBJ2-1; tentative D call: TRBD1 (6 bases). Trimming removed 7 bases at V and 10 bases at J, with 17 bases between. This CDR3 spans 13 amino acids. In germline, CDR1 is MDHEN, CDR2 SYDVKM.

The V call is TRBV9, the J call TRBJ1-1, with 9 nucleotides matching TRBD1. CDR1 and CDR2 from the germline V gene are SGDLS and YYNGEE. The CDR3 is 15 residues long. After removal of 4 bases from V and 3 bases from J, the junction contained 7 bases not matched to a gene. CDR3 in DNA: TGTGCCAGCAGCCCAACAGGGGGCAGGCACACTGAAGCTTTCTTT. Its translation is CASSPTGGRHTEAFF.

The genes are TRBV30 and TRBJ1-1; D remains unclear. The CDR3 runs to 13 residues. The V and J ends lost 2 bases and 4 bases respectively, with 11 bases between them. Germline values: CDR1 GTSNPN, CDR2 SVGIG (reference sequence). Here the CDR3 reads CAWSRTAGTEAFF. The CDR3 coding sequence is TGTGCCTGGAGTCGAACGGCGGGCACTGAAGCTTTCTTT.

This clone occurred a few times. The chain uses TRBV6-6 and TRBJ2-2, with D uncertain. V lost 2 bases, J lost 6 bases, and 13 bases lay in between. The V gene's germline CDR1 is MNHNY and CDR2 SVGAGI (reference sequence). CDR3 size: 15 residues. The CDR3 DNA reads TGTGCCAGCAGTTACGTGAGGTACCTCCCCGGGGAGCTGTTTTTT. Protein sequence: CASSYVRYLPGELFF.